The 5 T cell receptor beta chains below come from one sample, sequenced in a study of CD8 T cells in Susac syndrome. An amount of RNA that ranged from roughly 0.5 to 1 ug was reverse transcribed with random hexamers. TCRdb fed the immunoSEQ multiplex PCR reads into MiXCR, producing one record per CDR3 protein. The sample lists roughly 120,000 distinct CDR3 sequences; around 94% were seen once. The sample consisted of CD4+ T cells from PBMCs. The receptors stem from a human donor in good health.

The genes are TRBV30 and TRBJ2-5; 13 positions match TRBD2. CDR1 is GTSNPN and CDR2 is SVGIG in the germline V gene (reference sequence). The V and J ends lost 0 bases and 4 bases, in that order; junction bases with no gene match: 2. The CDR3 sequence is 15 residues long. CDR3 region: CAWSVLAGGRETQYF. DNA of the CDR3: TGTGCCTGGAGTGTACTAGCGGGAGGGCGAGAGACCCAGTACTTC.

The chain has TRBV29-1 and TRBJ1-2; D gene uncertain. Germline V lookup: CDR1 SQVTM, CDR2 ANQGSEA. The germline V and J ends were trimmed by 2 bases and 0 bases, with 1 base remaining between them. The CDR3 length is 11 residues. CDR3 DNA: TGCAGCGTTGAACCTAACTATGGCTACACCTTC. It codes for CSVEPNYGYTF.

This sequence joins TRBV3-1 and TRBJ2-1; D is possibly TRBD2 (5 bases). The germline V gene encodes CDR1 LGHDT and CDR2 YNNKEL (reference sequence). V was pared by 0 bases and J by 4 bases, with 16 bases between. This CDR3 has 17 residues. Here the CDR3 DNA reads TGTGCCAGCAGCCAAGATCGAGGCGGGTTCCGATACAATGAGCAGTTCTTC. Encoded protein: CASSQDRGGFRYNEQFF.

V is TRBV2 and J is TRBJ2-3, with D perhaps matching TRBD2 (5 bases). CDR3 size: 12 residues. V lost 7 bases to trimming and J lost 5 bases, with 10 bases between them. CDR1 is SNHLY and CDR2 is FYNNEI in the germline V gene. CDR3 bases: TGTGCCAGCATAGAGGGTAAAGATACGCAGTATTTT. It specifies CASIEGKDTQYF.

V gene TRBV20-1 combines with J gene TRBJ1-1, with 9 bases lining up with TRBD1. Unmatched junction bases numbered 6, after V lost 5 bases and J lost 2 bases. The CDR3 has 14 residues. Germline V gene sequence: CDR1 DFQATT, CDR2 SNEGSKA (reference sequence). The CDR3 region has the DNA TGCAGTGCTTGGGACAGGGTGATAAACACTGAAGCTTTCTTT. Protein: CSAWDRVINTEAFF.